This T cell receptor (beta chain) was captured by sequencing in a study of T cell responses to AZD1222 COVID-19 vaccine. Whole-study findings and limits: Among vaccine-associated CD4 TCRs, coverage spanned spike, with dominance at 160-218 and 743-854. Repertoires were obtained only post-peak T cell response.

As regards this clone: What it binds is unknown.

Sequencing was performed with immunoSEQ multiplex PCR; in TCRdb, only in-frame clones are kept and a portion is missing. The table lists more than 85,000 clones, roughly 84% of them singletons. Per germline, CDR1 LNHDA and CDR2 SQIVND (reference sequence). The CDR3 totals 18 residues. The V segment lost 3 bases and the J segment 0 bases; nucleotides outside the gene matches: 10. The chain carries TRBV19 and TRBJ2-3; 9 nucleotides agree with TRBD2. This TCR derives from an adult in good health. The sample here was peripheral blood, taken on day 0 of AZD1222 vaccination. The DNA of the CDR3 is TGTGCCAGTAGTATTGGTTTCGCGGGAGGGCCTAGCACAGATACGCAGTATTTT. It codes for CASSIGFAGGPSTDTQYF.